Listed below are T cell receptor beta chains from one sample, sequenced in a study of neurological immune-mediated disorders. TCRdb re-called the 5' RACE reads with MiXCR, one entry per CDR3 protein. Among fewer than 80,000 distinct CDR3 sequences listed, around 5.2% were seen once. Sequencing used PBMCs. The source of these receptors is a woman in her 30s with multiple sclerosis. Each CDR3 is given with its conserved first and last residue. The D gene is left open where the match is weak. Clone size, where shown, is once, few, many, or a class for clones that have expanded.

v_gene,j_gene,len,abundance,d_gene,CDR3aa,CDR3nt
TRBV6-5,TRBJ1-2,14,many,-,CASGERDSNYGYTF,TGTGCCAGCGGAGAACGCGACAGTAACTATGGCTACACCTTC
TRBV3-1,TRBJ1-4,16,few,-,CASSQNPGVVREKLFF,TGTGCCAGCAGCCAGAACCCAGGGGTTGTCCGGGAAAAACTGTTTTTT
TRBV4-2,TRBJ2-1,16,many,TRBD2,CASSQAPGLAYNEQFF,TGTGCCAGCAGCCAAGCACCGGGACTAGCCTACAATGAGCAGTTCTTC
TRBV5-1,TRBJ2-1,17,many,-,CASSLDGGRTLLNEQFF,TGCGCCAGCAGCTTGGATGGGGGGCGGACCCTACTCAATGAGCAGTTCTTC
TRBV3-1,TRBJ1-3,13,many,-,CASSHGRGNTIYF,TGTGCCAGCAGCCACGGGAGGGGAAACACCATATATTTT
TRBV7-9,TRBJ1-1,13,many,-,CASSQSAGVEAFF,TGTGCCAGCAGCCAGTCAGCGGGGGTTGAAGCTTTCTTT
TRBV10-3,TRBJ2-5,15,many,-,CAIRQGGAIQETQYF,TGTGCCATCAGGCAAGGAGGAGCCATCCAAGAGACCCAGTACTTC
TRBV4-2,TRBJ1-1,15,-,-,CASSQVGQVNTEAFF,TGTGCCAGCAGCCAAGTCGGTCAAGTGAACACTGAAGCTTTCTTT
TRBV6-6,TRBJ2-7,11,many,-,CASTHYDEQYF,TGTGCCAGCACCCATTACGACGAGCAGTACTTC
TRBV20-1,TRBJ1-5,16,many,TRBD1,CSARSDRVLTGQPQHF,TGCAGTGCTAGGAGTGACAGGGTACTTACCGGTCAGCCCCAGCATTTT
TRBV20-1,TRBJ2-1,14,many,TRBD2,CSAETSGVYNEQFF,TGCAGTGCTGAGACTAGCGGGGTCTACAATGAGCAGTTCTTC
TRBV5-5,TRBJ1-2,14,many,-,CASSLGGDLGGYTF,TGTGCCAGCAGCTTGGGAGGGGATCTAGGTGGCTACACCTTC
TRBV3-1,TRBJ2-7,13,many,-,CASSQDSPYEQYF,TGTGCCAGCAGCCAGGACAGCCCCTACGAGCAGTACTTC
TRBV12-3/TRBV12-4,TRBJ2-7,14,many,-,CASSLQGSGYEQYF,TGTGCCAGCAGTTTACAGGGAAGCGGGTACGAGCAGTACTTC
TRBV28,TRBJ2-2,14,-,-,CASSRDSVTGELFF,TGTGCCAGCAGCCGGGACTCTGTCACCGGGGAGCTGTTTTTT
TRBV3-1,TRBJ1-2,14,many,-,CASSQDGAGYGYTF,TGTGCCAGCAGCCAAGATGGGGCAGGATATGGCTACACCTTC
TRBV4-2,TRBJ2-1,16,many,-,CASSQGRGGRRDEQFF,TGTGCCAGCAGCCAAGGTAGGGGGGGGCGGCGTGATGAGCAGTTCTTC
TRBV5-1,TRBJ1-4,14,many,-,CASSLERANEKLFF,TGCGCCAGCAGTTTGGAGAGGGCTAATGAAAAACTGTTTTTT
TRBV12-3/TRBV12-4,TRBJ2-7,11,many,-,CASKGTGEQYF,TGTGCCAGCAAAGGGACGGGGGAGCAGTACTTC
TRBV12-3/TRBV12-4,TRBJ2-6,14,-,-,CASSLAAGANVLTF,TGTGCCAGCAGCCTCGCCGCTGGGGCCAACGTCCTGACTTTC
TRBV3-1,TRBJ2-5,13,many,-,CATRDLLQETQYF,TGTGCCACCAGGGACTTACTTCAAGAGACCCAGTACTTC
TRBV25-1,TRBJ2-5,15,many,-,CASSEGGTAQETQYF,TGTGCCAGCAGTGAAGGGGGGACAGCCCAAGAGACCCAGTACTTC
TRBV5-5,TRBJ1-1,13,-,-,CASSLSRNTEAFF,TGTGCCAGCAGCTTGTCCCGGAACACTGAAGCTTTCTTT
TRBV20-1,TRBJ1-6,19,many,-,CSARDPFPTSGGGISPLHF,TGCAGTGCTAGAGATCCTTTCCCAACCTCGGGGGGAGGGATTTCACCCCTCCACTTT
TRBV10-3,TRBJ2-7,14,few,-,CAISESKGYYEQYF,TGTGCCATCAGTGAGTCGAAAGGGTACTACGAGCAGTACTTC
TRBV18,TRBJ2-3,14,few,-,CASSPGRDTDTQYF,TGTGCCAGCTCACCTGGTCGGGACACAGATACGCAGTATTTT
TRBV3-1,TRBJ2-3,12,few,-,CASSPGAPQQYF,TGTGCCAGCAGCCCGGGGGCACCACAGCAGTATTTT
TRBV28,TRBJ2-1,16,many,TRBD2,CASSLRGLAGNNEQFF,TGTGCCAGCAGTTTAAGAGGGCTAGCGGGAAACAATGAGCAGTTCTTC
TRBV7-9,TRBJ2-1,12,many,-,CASRPRVNEQFF,TGTGCCAGCAGACCAAGGGTCAATGAGCAGTTCTTC
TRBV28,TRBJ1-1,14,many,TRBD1,CASRPRQGLTEAFF,TGTGCCAGCAGGCCAAGACAGGGGTTAACTGAAGCTTTCTTT
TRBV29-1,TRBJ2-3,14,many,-,CSVEDMRRTDTQYF,TGCAGCGTTGAAGATATGCGAAGGACAGATACGCAGTATTTT
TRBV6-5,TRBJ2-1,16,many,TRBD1,CASRPGTGRPYNEQFF,TGTGCCAGCAGACCCGGGACAGGTCGACCCTACAATGAGCAGTTCTTC
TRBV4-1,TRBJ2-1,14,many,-,CASSQEPGWNEQFF,TGCGCCAGCAGCCAAGAGCCCGGGTGGAATGAGCAGTTCTTC
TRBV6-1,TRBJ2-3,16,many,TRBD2,CASSEISGGFTDTQYF,TGTGCCAGCAGTGAAATAAGCGGGGGTTTCACAGATACGCAGTATTTT
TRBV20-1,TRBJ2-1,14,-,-,CSAPTGRGGNEQFF,TGCAGTGCTCCCACTGGGAGGGGGGGCAATGAGCAGTTCTTC
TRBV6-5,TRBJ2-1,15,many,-,CASSYGGGSYNEQFF,TGTGCCAGCAGTTACGGCGGAGGGTCCTACAATGAGCAGTTCTTC
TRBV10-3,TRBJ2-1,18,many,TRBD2,CAITTGLAGGSSYNEQFF,TGTGCCATCACCACGGGACTAGCGGGGGGCAGCTCCTACAATGAGCAGTTCTTC
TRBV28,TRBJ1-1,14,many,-,CASSSTAMNTEAFF,TGTGCCAGCAGCTCGACAGCAATGAACACTGAAGCTTTCTTT
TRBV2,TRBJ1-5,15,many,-,CASSEAGADNQPQHF,TGTGCCAGCAGTGAGGCAGGGGCTGACAATCAGCCCCAGCATTTT
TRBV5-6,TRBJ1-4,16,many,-,CASSLITGVTGEKLFF,TGTGCCAGCAGCCTAATAACCGGGGTGACGGGTGAAAAACTGTTTTTT
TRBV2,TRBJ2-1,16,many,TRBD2,CASSASSGDFYNEQFF,TGTGCCAGCAGCGCCTCCAGCGGGGACTTCTACAATGAGCAGTTCTTC
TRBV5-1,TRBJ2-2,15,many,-,CASSFSLPSTGELFF,TGCGCCAGCAGCTTTTCCCTACCATCCACCGGGGAGCTGTTTTTT
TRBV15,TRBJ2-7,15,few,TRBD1,CATSRDGTGGAEQYF,TGTGCCACCAGCAGAGATGGGACAGGGGGCGCCGAGCAGTACTTC
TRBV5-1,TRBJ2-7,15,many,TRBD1,CASSGGQQLPYEQYF,TGCGCCAGCAGCGGGGGACAGCAGCTTCCCTACGAGCAGTACTTC
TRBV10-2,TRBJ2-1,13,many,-,CASFEGGRNEQFF,TGCGCCAGCTTTGAGGGGGGCCGGAATGAGCAGTTCTTC
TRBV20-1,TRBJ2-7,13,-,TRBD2,CSARELADYEQYF,TGCAGTGCTAGAGAACTAGCGGACTACGAGCAGTACTTC
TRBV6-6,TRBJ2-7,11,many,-,CASSYQYEQYF,TGTGCCAGCAGTTATCAGTACGAGCAGTACTTC
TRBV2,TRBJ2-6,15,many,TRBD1,CASGTGQAGANVLTF,TGTGCCAGCGGGACAGGGCAGGCTGGGGCCAACGTCCTGACTTTC
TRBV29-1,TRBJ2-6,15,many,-,CRVQGLIPGANVLTF,TGCAGGGTACAGGGCCTAATTCCTGGGGCCAACGTCCTGACTTTC
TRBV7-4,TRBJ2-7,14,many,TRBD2,CASSLGGGGYEQYF,TGTGCCAGCAGCCTAGGTGGCGGGGGTTACGAGCAGTACTTC
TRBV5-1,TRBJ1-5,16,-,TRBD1,CASSWRTGVSNQPQHF,TGCGCCAGCAGCTGGAGGACAGGGGTGAGCAATCAGCCCCAGCATTTT
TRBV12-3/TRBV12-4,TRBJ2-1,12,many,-,CASSYTRGEQFF,TGTGCCAGCAGTTACACCAGAGGGGAGCAGTTCTTC
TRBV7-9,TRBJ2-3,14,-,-,CASSLLTDTDTQYF,TGTGCCAGCAGCTTACTAACCGACACAGATACGCAGTATTTT
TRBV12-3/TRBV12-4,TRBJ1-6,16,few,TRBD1,CASSAGTGLPGSPLNF,TGTGCCAGCAGCGCCGGGACAGGGCTCCCTGGGTCACCCCTCAACTTT
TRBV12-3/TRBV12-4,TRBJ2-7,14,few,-,CASSLTGRGNEQYF,TGTGCCAGCAGTTTGACGGGCAGGGGAAACGAGCAGTACTTC
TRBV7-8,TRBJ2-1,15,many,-,CASSLMAGGEDEQFF,TGTGCCAGCAGCTTAATGGCCGGGGGTGAAGATGAGCAGTTCTTC
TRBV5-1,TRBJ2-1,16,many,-,CASSDLRGTVHNEQFF,TGCGCCAGCAGCGACCTTCGCGGGACAGTTCACAATGAGCAGTTCTTC